This record looks at one T cell receptor beta chain sequence and its context. After template switching added a universal primer site, the resulting cDNA carried unique molecular identifiers. TCRdb re-called the 5' RACE reads through MiXCR, storing one row per CDR3 protein. The repertoire holds 450,000 to 600,000 distinct CDR3 sequences, with about 22% as singletons. The data were taken from a study of identical twins. This CDR3 spans 16 amino acids. Trimming stripped 6 bases from V and 1 base from J, with 17 bases between. These data were also reused for a study on yellow fever vaccine responses in identical twins.

The receptor comes from a woman under 30 in good health. This chain links TRBV12-3 or TRBV12-4 with TRBJ2-3; D is uncertain. Sequencing used CD4+ T cells sorted from blood. The CDR3, as DNA: TGTGCCAGCAGCCATCTGGTATCCACAGGCACAGATACGCAGTATTTT. Translating it yields CASSHLVSTGTDTQYF.